This T cell receptor (beta chain) was captured by sequencing in a study of CXCR3-negative and CXCR3-positive naive CD8 T cells. Study-level points and caveats: Hydrophobicity of TRB CDR3s was greater in CXCR3-positive naive cells than in CXCR3-negative naive cells.

In regard to this clonotype: Its antigen is unidentified.

The CDR3 consists of 14 residues. Germline V gene sequence: CDR1 SGHTA, CDR2 FQGNSA. TRB cDNA was prepared as libraries by UMI-labeled 5' RACE. TCRdb processed the 5' RACE reads again and assigns one entry to each CDR3 protein, with no DNA. The sample totals 84,000 or so distinct CDR3 sequences. This sequence originates from a human donor in good health. Some clones in this sample may be carry-over from other donors' samples. V gene TRBV7-2 combines with J gene TRBJ1-5; the TCRdb call, TRBD1, lacks DNA for checking. Sequencing was done on a sample of naive CXCR3+ CD8+ T cells from blood. Subset given: CD45RO-CCR7+CD27+CD95- naive CD8+ T cells expressing CXCR3 (TNR3+). The CDR3 spells CASSPTGGNQPQHF.